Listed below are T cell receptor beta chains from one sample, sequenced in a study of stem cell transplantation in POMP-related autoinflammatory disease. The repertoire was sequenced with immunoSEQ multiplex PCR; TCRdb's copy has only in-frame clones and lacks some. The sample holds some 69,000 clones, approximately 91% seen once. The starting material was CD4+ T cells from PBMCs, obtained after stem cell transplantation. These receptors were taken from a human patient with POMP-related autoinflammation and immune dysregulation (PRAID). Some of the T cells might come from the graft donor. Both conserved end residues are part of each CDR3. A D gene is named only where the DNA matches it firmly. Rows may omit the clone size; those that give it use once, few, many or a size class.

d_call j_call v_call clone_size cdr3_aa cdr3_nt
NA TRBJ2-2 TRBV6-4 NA CASSLIWQSNTGELFF TGTGCCAGCAGTCTCATTTGGCAGTCGAACACCGGGGAGCTGTTTTTT
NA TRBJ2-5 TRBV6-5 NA CASRPYTLRETQYF TGTGCCAGCCGACCCTACACTCTCCGGGAGACCCAGTACTTC
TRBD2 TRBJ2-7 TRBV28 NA CASNLAGTNEQYF TGTGCCAGCAACCTAGCAGGGACTAACGAGCAGTACTTC
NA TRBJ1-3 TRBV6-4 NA CASTCPVFRAYLGNTIYF TGTGCCAGCACCTGCCCAGTTTTCCGGGCGTACCTCGGAAACACCATATATTTT
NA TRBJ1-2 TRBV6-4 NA CASSDSTGFYGYTF TGTGCCAGCAGTGACTCGACGGGTTTCTATGGCTACACCTTC
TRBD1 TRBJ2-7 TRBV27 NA CASSSGQGTYEQYF TGTGCCAGCAGTTCGGGACAGGGGACCTACGAGCAGTACTTC
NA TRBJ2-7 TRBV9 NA CASGPGTTYEQYF TGTGCCAGCGGCCCCGGGACAACTTACGAGCAGTACTTC
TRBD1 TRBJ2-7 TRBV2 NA CASRKTGGGEQYF TGTGCCAGCAGGAAAACAGGGGGCGGCGAGCAGTACTTC
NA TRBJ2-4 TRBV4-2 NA CASSQDRENIQYF TGTGCCAGCAGCCAAGATCGAGAAAACATTCAGTACTTC
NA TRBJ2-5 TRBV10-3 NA CAINAGLGETQYF TGTGCCATCAATGCCGGACTCGGGGAGACCCAGTACTTC
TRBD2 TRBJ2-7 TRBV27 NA CASSSQYALAGEHKRRYEQYF TGTGCCAGCAGTTCCCAATACGCCCTAGCGGGAGAACACAAAAGGCGCTACGAGCAGTACTTC
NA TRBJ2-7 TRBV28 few CASSSYRPGAEQYF TGTGCCAGCAGTTCCTACAGGCCTGGGGCCGAGCAGTACTTC
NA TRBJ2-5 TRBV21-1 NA CASRSPETRAPETQYF TGTGCCAGCAGATCCCCTGAGACTAGGGCCCCAGAGACCCAGTACTTC
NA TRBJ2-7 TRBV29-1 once CSVGDTLYEQYF TGCAGCGTTGGGGACACCCTCTACGAGCAGTACTTC
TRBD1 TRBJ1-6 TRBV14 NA CASSRQGSFFNSPLHF TGTGCCAGCAGCCGACAGGGGTCCTTTTTTAATTCACCCCTCCACTTT
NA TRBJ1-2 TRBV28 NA CASSLGGNTNYGYTF TGTGCCAGCAGTTTGGGCGGAAATACTAACTATGGCTACACCTTC
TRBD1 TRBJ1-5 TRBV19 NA CASSSPGQANQPQHF TGTGCCAGTAGTTCCCCGGGACAGGCCAATCAGCCCCAGCATTTT
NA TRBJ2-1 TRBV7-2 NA CASSFPQGGSRYNEQFF TGTGCCAGCAGCTTCCCCCAGGGGGGGAGCCGTTACAATGAGCAGTTCTTC
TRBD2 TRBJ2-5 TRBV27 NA CASSLSRGGGETQYF TGTGCCAGCAGTTTATCCCGGGGGGGCGGGGAGACCCAGTACTTC
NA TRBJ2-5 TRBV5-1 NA CASSLVGGGETQYF TGCGCCAGCAGCTTGGTCGGGGGTGGGGAGACCCAGTACTTC